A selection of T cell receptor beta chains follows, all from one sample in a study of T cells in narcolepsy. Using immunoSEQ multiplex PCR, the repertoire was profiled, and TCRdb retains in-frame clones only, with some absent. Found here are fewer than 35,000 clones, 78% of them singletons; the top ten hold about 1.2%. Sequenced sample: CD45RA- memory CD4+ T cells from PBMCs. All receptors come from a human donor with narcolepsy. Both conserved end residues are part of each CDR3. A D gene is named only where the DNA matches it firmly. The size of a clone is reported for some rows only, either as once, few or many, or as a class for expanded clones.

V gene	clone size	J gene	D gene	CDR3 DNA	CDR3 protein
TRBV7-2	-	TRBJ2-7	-	TGTGCCAGCACCTCTGGAGGGCCGGGGGAGCAGTACTTC	CASTSGGPGEQYF
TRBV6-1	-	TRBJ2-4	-	TGTGCCAGCAGTGGTGATCTTGGAGGATTGGAAAACATTCAGTACTTC	CASSGDLGGLENIQYF
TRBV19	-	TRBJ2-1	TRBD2	TGTGCCAGTAAAACACCGGGACTAGCGGGTGGTGAGCAGTTCTTC	CASKTPGLAGGEQFF
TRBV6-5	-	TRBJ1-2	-	TGTGCCAGCAGTGGTTTGGTTGGAAGCTACACCTTC	CASSGLVGSYTF
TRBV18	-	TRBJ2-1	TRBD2	TGTGCCAGCTCACCAACGAGACTAGCGGGACAAAATGAGCAGTTCTTC	CASSPTRLAGQNEQFF
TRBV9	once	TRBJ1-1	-	TGTGCCAGCAGCGTAGCCCCACAGGGACGGGACACTGAAGCTTTCTTT	CASSVAPQGRDTEAFF
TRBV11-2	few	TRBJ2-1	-	TGTGCCAGCAGCTTCGGGGAGAATGAGCAGTTCTTC	CASSFGENEQFF
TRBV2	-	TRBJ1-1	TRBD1	TGTGCCAGCATTAGACAGGGGTACGACACTGAAGCTTTCTTT	CASIRQGYDTEAFF
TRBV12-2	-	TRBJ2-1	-	TGTGCAAGTCGCTTAGCCCCTGGTGGCGGGAGGCCGACTTACAATGAGCAGTTCTTC	CASRLAPGGGRPTYNEQFF
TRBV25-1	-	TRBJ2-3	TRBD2	TGTGCCAGCAGTGATCGCCTAGCGGGGCTTTTTAGCACAGATACGCAGTATTTT	CASSDRLAGLFSTDTQYF
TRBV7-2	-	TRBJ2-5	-	TGTGCCAGCAGCCCCCCCCCGCCGGGGACCCAGTACTTC	CASSPPPPGTQYF
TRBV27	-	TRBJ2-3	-	TGTGCCAGCATGGAGGGTGCGGCCACAGATACGCAGTATTTT	CASMEGAATDTQYF
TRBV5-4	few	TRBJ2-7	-	TGTGCCAGCAGCTTCGCGACTAGATCCTACGAGCAGTACTTC	CASSFATRSYEQYF
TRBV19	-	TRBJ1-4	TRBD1	TGTGCCAGTAGTACCCTCTCCGGGACAGAAAGGGAACTGTTTTTT	CASSTLSGTERELFF
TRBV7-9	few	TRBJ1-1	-	TGTGCCAGCAGCTTTAGGACCCTGAACACTGAAGCTTTCTTT	CASSFRTLNTEAFF
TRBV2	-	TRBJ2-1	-	TGTGCCAGCAGGGAGTCCCCCTCTTCCGGTGAGCAGTTCTTC	CASRESPSSGEQFF
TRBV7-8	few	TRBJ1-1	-	TGTGCCAGCAGCTTGTCGGGTACTGAAGCTTTCTTT	CASSLSGTEAFF
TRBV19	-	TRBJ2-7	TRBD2	TGTGCCAGTAGTATAAGGACTAGCGGCGAGCAGTACTTC	CASSIRTSGEQYF
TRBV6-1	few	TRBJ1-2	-	TGTGCCAGCAGGGGAGGGGGCTATGGCTACACCTTC	CASRGGGYGYTF
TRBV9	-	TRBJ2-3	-	TGTGCCAGCAGCGTAGATGAACCGAATCAGTATTTT	CASSVDEPNQYF
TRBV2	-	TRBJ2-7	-	TGTGCCAGCAGCAGTAAGAGGGGGTTATACGAGCAGTACTTC	CASSSKRGLYEQYF
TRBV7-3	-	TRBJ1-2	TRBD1	TGTGCCAGCAGCACCCAAGGGACAGGGTACTACACCTTC	CASSTQGTGYYTF
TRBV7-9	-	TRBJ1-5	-	TGTGCCAGCAGCTTTTCAGGGTCTAGCAATCAGCCCCAGCATTTT	CASSFSGSSNQPQHF
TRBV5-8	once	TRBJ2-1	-	TGTGCCAGCAGCTTGGGCTGGAGCTCCTACAATGAGCAGTTCTTC	CASSLGWSSYNEQFF
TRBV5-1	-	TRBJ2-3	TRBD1	TGCGCCAGCAGCAGGGAGGGACAGGGGACCGCAGGTACGCAGTATTTT	CASSREGQGTAGTQYF
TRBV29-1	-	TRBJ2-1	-	TGCAGCGTCCTAGACAGGAGCTCCTACAATGAGCAGTTCTTC	CSVLDRSSYNEQFF
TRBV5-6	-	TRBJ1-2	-	TGTGCCAGCAGCTTGGACCGGGGACGGGGTGGCTACACCTTC	CASSLDRGRGGYTF
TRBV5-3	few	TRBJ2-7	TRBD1	TGTGCCAGACGTCCGGGACAGGGGACCGACGAGCAGTACTTC	CARRPGQGTDEQYF
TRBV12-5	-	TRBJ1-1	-	TGTGCTAGTGGCCAGGGAGGTGGGGCTTTCTTT	CASGQGGGAFF
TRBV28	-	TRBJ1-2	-	TGTGCCAGCAGTTTAGTACAGGGTTTGGACTACACCTTC	CASSLVQGLDYTF
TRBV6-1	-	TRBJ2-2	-	TGTGCCAGCAGTGAAGCATGGACTCTGATAGCCGGGGAGCTGTTTTTT	CASSEAWTLIAGELFF
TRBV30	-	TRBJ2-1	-	TGTGCCTGTCAACCAGGGCCTACCTCCTACAATGAGCAGTTCTTC	CACQPGPTSYNEQFF
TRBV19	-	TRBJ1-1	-	TGTGCCAGTAGGGGGAACACTGAAGCTTTCTTT	CASRGNTEAFF